The 29 T cell receptor beta chains given below trace back to one sample, sequenced in a study of shared clonotypes between healthy human individuals. Here immunoSEQ multiplex PCR was the method, and the copy in TCRdb shows in-frame clones only, minus some. The table shows under 600,000 clones, with about 75% occurring only once. Source material: PBMCs. Receptors originate from a woman in her thirties or forties in good health. Some clones in this sample may be carry-over from other donors' samples.

With respect to this clone: At the DNA level, this CDR3 is encoded by other sequences in the same sample as well. V and J are TRBV14 and TRBJ2-3; the D is unclear. Germline V lookup: CDR1 SGHDN, CDR2 FVKESK. The CDR3 runs to 13 residues. The V gene lost 0 bases and the J gene lost 5 bases, with 6 bases spanning the gap. CDR3 sequence: CASSQDLEDTQYF. CDR3 nucleotides: TGTGCCAGCAGCCAAGATCTAGAAGATACGCAGTATTTT.

On this clone: At the DNA level, this CDR3 is encoded by other sequences in the same sample as well. The chain has TRBV5-1 and TRBJ2-7; D call uncertain. Germline V gene sequence: CDR1 SGHRS, CDR2 YFSETQ. The CDR3 consists of 14 residues. V was pared by 0 bases and J by 1 base, with 8 bases between. Here the CDR3 DNA reads TGCGCCAGCAGCTTGGATCCCCGGTCCTACGAGCAGTACTTC. Its translation: CASSLDPRSYEQYF.

This clone has just a few counts. The chain is built from TRBV7-2 and TRBJ1-5; D remains ambiguous. Germline CDR1 reads SGHTA; CDR2 reads FQGNSA. The CDR3 runs to 13 residues. V lost 1 base, J lost 3 bases, and 4 bases lay in between. CDR3 nucleotide sequence: TGTGCCAGCAGCTTAGATTACAATCAGCCCCAGCATTTT. Protein sequence: CASSLDYNQPQHF.

This rearrangement joins TRBV7-9 to TRBJ2-7, with D unclear. The germline V and J ends were trimmed by 1 base and 2 bases, with 12 bases remaining between them. In germline, CDR1 is SEHNR, CDR2 FQNEAQ (reference sequence). The CDR3 extends over 15 amino acids. The CDR3 DNA sequence: TGTGCCAGCAGCTTAGGTAACACAGTCGCCTACGAGCAGTACTTC. It translates to CASSLGNTVAYEQYF.

The chain is built from TRBV6-5 and TRBJ1-1, with TRBD1 as a possible D gene (6 bases). The CDR3 length is 13 residues. Germline CDR1 is MNHEY and CDR2 is SVGAGI. The V end lost 2 bases, the J end lost 5 bases, and 9 bases lay between the germline ends. CDR3 protein: CASSYVGQTEAFF. The CDR3 DNA reads TGTGCCAGCAGTTACGTAGGACAGACTGAAGCTTTCTTT.

The chain couples TRBV7-8 to TRBJ1-1, with TRBD1 matching 8 bases. The CDR3 runs 16 residues. Germline CDR1 reads SGHVS; CDR2 reads FQNEAQ. The V segment lost 1 base and the J segment 5 bases; nucleotides outside the gene matches: 9. This CDR3 is CASSLGAGQGRTEAFF. The CDR3 DNA reads TGTGCCAGCAGCTTAGGGGCCGGACAGGGAAGAACTGAAGCTTTCTTT.

The chain carries TRBV19 and TRBJ2-1; 10 bases align to TRBD2. J lost 0 bases, V lost 5 bases, and 1 base had no gene match. Germline CDR1 and CDR2: LNHDA and SQIVND (reference sequence). CDR3 size: 15 residues. The CDR3 nucleotides are TGTGCCAGTAGTTTAGCGGGAGGCTCCTACAATGAGCAGTTCTTC. Translating gives CASSLAGGSYNEQFF.

The chain couples TRBV5-1 to TRBJ1-1; D unresolved. Germline values: CDR1 SGHRS, CDR2 YFSETQ. Trimming cost V 3 bases and J 1 base, with 10 bases left between them. This CDR3 spans 14 amino acids. CDR3 coding DNA: TGCGCCAGCAGCTGGAGGGCGCAGAACACTGAAGCTTTCTTT. Translating gives CASSWRAQNTEAFF.

The chain links TRBV7-3 to TRBJ1-1, with D perhaps matching TRBD1 (5 bases). The CDR3 totals 18 residues. The ends were cut back, 9 bases at V and 1 base at J, with 27 bases in the middle. Germline V gene data show CDR1 as SGHTA and CDR2 as FQGTGA. The CDR3 here is CASPGGRAGDTQNTEAFF. The CDR3 region has the DNA TGTGCCAGTCCCGGAGGGCGGGCGGGGGATACCCAGAACACTGAAGCTTTCTTT.

This clone was counted a few times. The chain recombines TRBV7-9 with TRBJ1-5; 8 nucleotides agree with TRBD1. Trimming cost V 5 bases and J 0 bases; bases outside gene matches: 12. The CDR3 covers 18 residues. The V gene's germline CDR1 is SEHNR and CDR2 FQNEAQ (reference sequence). The DNA of the CDR3 is TGTGCCAGCAGCCTAGTAGGCGGGGGACAGGTTAGCAATCAGCCCCAGCATTTT. Its translation is CASSLVGGGQVSNQPQHF.

The rearrangement links TRBV11-2 to TRBJ2-3, with D possibly being TRBD1 (5 bases). V gave up 5 bases and J gave up 1 base, with 13 bases separating them. In germline, CDR1 is SGHAT, CDR2 FQNNGV. The CDR3 consists of 15 residues. CDR3 sequence: CASSPRAQRTDTQYF. The CDR3 DNA sequence: TGTGCCAGCAGCCCCAGGGCTCAGCGCACAGATACGCAGTATTTT.

This chain connects TRBV25-1 to TRBJ1-3; weak D call: TRBD1 (6 bases). V lost 3 bases and J 0 bases, leaving 12 bases between the germline ends. CDR1 and CDR2 from the germline V gene are MGHDK and SYGVNS. The CDR3 runs 16 residues. CDR3 DNA sequence: TGTGCCAGCAGTGACAACACAGGGAGCTCTGGAAACACCATATATTTT. It codes for CASSDNTGSSGNTIYF.

The V and J genes are TRBV5-1 and TRBJ1-1; D is possibly TRBD1 (6 bases). Trimming cost V 4 bases and J 3 bases, with 10 bases left between them. Germline CDR1 SGHRS, CDR2 YFSETQ. CDR3 length: 13 amino acids. CDR3 coding DNA: TGCGCCAGCAGCAACGGACAGCACACTGAAGCTTTCTTT. This encodes CASSNGQHTEAFF.

This clone was detected once. This chain uses TRBV27 with TRBJ2-3; D is unclear. The CDR3 consists of 16 residues. Trimming took off 0 bases at V and 2 bases at J, with 12 bases between the two ends. Looked up from germline, CDR1 is MNHEY and CDR2 is SMNVEV (reference sequence). CDR3 sequence: CASSLSVASYTDTQYF. Written as DNA, the CDR3 is TGTGCCAGCAGTTTATCGGTGGCAAGCTACACAGATACGCAGTATTTT.

The rearrangement links TRBV6-5 to TRBJ2-1; unclear D gene. V was trimmed by 0 bases and J by 7 bases, leaving 7 bases between them. Germline V gene sequence: CDR1 MNHEY, CDR2 SVGAGI. The CDR3 extends over 13 amino acids. The CDR3: CASSYSDGNEQFF. For the CDR3, the DNA is TGTGCCAGCAGTTACTCGGACGGGAATGAGCAGTTCTTC.

The gene calls are TRBV6-6 and TRBJ2-7; TRBD2 is a possible D gene (6 bases). The CDR3 spans 14 residues. The germline gives CDR1 MNHNY, CDR2 SVGAGI (reference sequence). Trimming left V 7 bases short and J 7 bases short, with 20 bases between. The CDR3 DNA reads TGTGCCAGCACCCCCCGGCGGGACTTCGCGGAGCAGTACTTC. It encodes CASTPRRDFAEQYF.

The V call is TRBV5-1, the J call TRBJ2-7; 11 bases are a match to TRBD2. The CDR3 totals 16 residues. V was pared by 4 bases and J by 4 bases, with 10 bases of the junction left unmatched. Germline values: CDR1 SGHRS, CDR2 YFSETQ. CDR3 sequence: CASSATSGSSPYEQYF. CDR3 in DNA: TGCGCCAGCAGCGCAACTAGCGGGAGTTCACCGTACGAGCAGTACTTC.

This chain links TRBV28 with TRBJ1-3, with 8 bases lining up with TRBD1. The CDR3 loop spans 16 amino acids. V lost 7 bases, J lost 1 base, and 9 bases stayed unmatched. Germline CDR1 MDHEN, CDR2 SYDVKM. CDR3 residues: CASTEPGGASGNTIYF. CDR3 in DNA: TGTGCCAGCACTGAACCAGGGGGCGCATCTGGAAACACCATATATTTT. The full variable domain, in which reference TRBV28 and TRBJ1-3 provide the parts outside the CDR3, is DVKVTQSSRYLVKRTGEKVFLECVQDMDHENMFWYRQDPGLGLRLIYFSYDVKMKEKGDIPEGYSVSREKKERFSLILESASTNQTSMYLCASTEPGGASGNTIYFGEGSWLTVV.

The genes are TRBV28 and TRBJ1-3; D may be TRBD1 (6 bases). Looked up from germline, CDR1 is MDHEN and CDR2 is SYDVKM. Trimming removed 5 bases from V and 4 bases from J, with 12 bases in between. The length of the CDR3 is 14 residues. CDR3: CASSPGDGGNTIYF. In nucleotides, the CDR3 is TGTGCCAGCAGTCCAGGGGACGGAGGAAACACCATATATTTT.

The chain is built from TRBV29-1 and TRBJ2-5, with 8 bases matching TRBD2. Germline V gives CDR1 SQVTM, CDR2 ANQGSEA. V lost 3 bases, J lost 3 bases, and 3 bases stayed unmatched. The CDR3 is 13 amino acids. DNA for the CDR3: TGCAGCGTTGATTTGCGGGAGGAAGAGACCCAGTACTTC. Amino acid sequence: CSVDLREEETQYF.

This chain uses TRBV6-1 with TRBJ2-7; 12 nucleotides line up with TRBD2. Trimming took 6 bases from V and 5 from J; bases not matched to a gene: 5. The V gene's germline CDR1 is MNHNS and CDR2 SASEGT. This CDR3 has 14 residues. The CDR3 loop reads CASRATSGSHEQYF. The CDR3 coding sequence is TGTGCCAGCAGGGCGACTAGCGGGAGCCACGAGCAGTACTTC.

A few counts support this clone. The chain carries TRBV30 and TRBJ1-4; D uncertain. Trimming shortened V by 5 bases and J by 7 bases, and 8 bases separated the two germline ends. Looked up from germline, CDR1 is GTSNPN and CDR2 is SVGIG (reference sequence). The CDR3 has 11 residues. The CDR3 protein is CAWGPTEKLFF. CDR3 sequence (DNA): TGTGCCTGGGGACCTACTGAAAAACTGTTTTTT. The entire variable domain, with the rest obtained from reference TRBV30 and TRBJ1-4, is as follows: SQTIHQWPATLVQPVGSPLSLECTVEGTSNPNLYWYRQAAGRGLQLLFYSVGIGQISSEVPQNLSASRPQDRQFILSSKKLLLSDSGFYLCAWGPTEKLFFGSGTQLSVL.

This rearrangement joins TRBV5-1 to TRBJ1-2, with 9 bases lining up with TRBD1. The CDR3 is 13 residues long. Trimming took 4 bases from V and 6 from J; bases not matched to a gene: 4. Germline CDR1 SGHRS, CDR2 YFSETQ. CDR3 nucleotide sequence: TGCGCCAGCAGCGAGGGACAGGGCAATGGCTACACCTTC. Translating it yields CASSEGQGNGYTF.

The gene calls are TRBV11-2 and TRBJ2-5, with 9 nucleotides matching TRBD2. The V gene's germline CDR1 is SGHAT and CDR2 FQNNGV. The CDR3 is made up of 16 amino acids. V trimming: 6 bases; J trimming: 5 bases; junction bases outside the gene matches: 13. The CDR3 loop reads CASRPAGGAGWETQYF. The CDR3 bases are TGTGCCAGCAGACCAGCGGGGGGAGCGGGATGGGAGACCCAGTACTTC. Based on the CDR3 plus reference TRBV11-2 and TRBJ2-5, the full variable domain is EAGVAQSPRYKIIEKRQSVAFWCNPISGHATLYWYQQILGQGPKLLIQFQNNGVVDDSQLPKDRFSAERLKGVDSTLKIQPAKLEDSAVYLCASRPAGGAGWETQYFGPGTRLLVL.

The V gene is TRBV4-1, the J gene TRBJ2-1; 9 nucleotides align to TRBD2. Germline V lookup: CDR1 MGHRA, CDR2 YSYEKL. J gave up 6 bases and V 0 bases, and 15 bases lay outside the gene matches. The CDR3 is made up of 19 amino acids. The CDR3 DNA is TGCGCCAGCAGCCAAGATTACTTTAGGGCGGGAGGGCCTCGCAATGAGCAGTTCTTC. Protein sequence: CASSQDYFRAGGPRNEQFF.

Here the CDR3 DNA reads TGTGCCAGCAGCGCCGGACTAGCGGGACTCTCCTACGAGCAGTACTTC. Translating gives CASSAGLAGLSYEQYF. The chain combines TRBV9 with TRBJ2-7, with 12 bases matching TRBD2. CDR3 length equals 16 residues. The germline CDR1 and CDR2 sequences are SGDLS and YYNGEE. V was clipped by 3 bases and J by 0 bases; unmatched bases: 4.

A few counts support this clone. This chain links TRBV2 with TRBJ2-7; D is perhaps TRBD1 or TRBD2 (5 bases each). V shed 6 bases and J shed 4 bases, with 10 bases lying between them. Germline V gene sequence: CDR1 SNHLY, CDR2 FYNNEI. CDR3 length: 12 amino acids. CDR3 protein: CASSRDPYEQYF. The DNA for the CDR3 is TGTGCCAGCAGCAGGGACCCATACGAGCAGTACTTC.

This chain's CDR3 is CSVGPTTYEQYF. CDR3 coding DNA: TGCAGCGTGGGACCGACCACCTACGAGCAGTACTTC. The J gene is TRBJ2-7, the V gene TRBV29-1, with D perhaps matching TRBD1 or TRBD2 (5 bases each). Trimming cost V 6 bases and J 2 bases, with 11 bases left between them. The CDR3 consists of 12 residues. Germline CDR1 SQVTM, CDR2 ANQGSEA.

This chain uses TRBV11-2 with TRBJ2-3; the match to TRBD2 covers 9 bases. V trimming: 5 bases; J trimming: 6 bases; junction bases outside the gene matches: 9. Germline CDR1 reads SGHAT; CDR2 reads FQNNGV. CDR3 size: 15 residues. The CDR3 region is CASSPRGAGGDTQYF. The CDR3, as DNA: TGTGCCAGCAGCCCCCGGGGAGCGGGAGGCGATACGCAGTATTTT.